Each of the 27 T cell receptor beta chains below was sequenced from the same sample in a study of T cells in Graves' hyperthyroidism and ophthalmopathy. There were TCR beta CDR3 regions amplified from RNA transcripts. TCR CDR3 regions were first amplified by RT-PCR with HTBI primers. TCRdb re-called the multiplex PCR reads with MiXCR, one entry per CDR3 protein. Found here are about 560,000 distinct CDR3 sequences, 16% of them singletons; the top ten hold around 18%. Sequenced material: blood. Source of these receptors: a woman younger than 35 with Graves' hyperthyroidism.

This clonotype was observed many times. CDR3 residues: CSALQWEELSTDTQYF. Written as DNA, the CDR3 is TGCAGTGCTCTCCAATGGGAAGAACTGAGCACAGATACGCAGTATTTT. The rearrangement links TRBV20-1 to TRBJ2-3; D is uncertain. The CDR3 runs to 16 residues. Germline CDR1 reads DFQATT; CDR2 reads SNEGSKA (reference sequence). Trimming stripped 5 bases from V and 0 bases from J, with 18 bases between.

This clonotype was detected a few times. The rearrangement uses TRBV12-3 or TRBV12-4 and TRBJ1-1; 7 bases line up with TRBD1. V lost 1 base, J lost 1 base, and 3 bases stayed unmatched. This CDR3 comprises 15 residues. CDR3 sequence: CASSLGGQPNTEAFF. The CDR3 bases are TGTGCCAGCAGTTTAGGGGGACAGCCGAACACTGAAGCTTTCTTT.

This CDR3 is CASSLTGQGNIEQYF. Here the CDR3 DNA reads TGTGCCAGCAGCCTTACGGGACAGGGGAACATCGAGCAGTACTTC. J is TRBJ2-7 and V is TRBV7-9, with 10 bases that match TRBD1. The CDR3 has 15 amino acids. Germline V lookup: CDR1 SEHNR, CDR2 FQNEAQ (reference sequence). The ends lost 5 bases at V and 6 bases at J; junction bases unmatched: 10.

This clonotype was seen at least ten times. The V gene is TRBV2, the J gene TRBJ1-5; 7 bases are a match to TRBD1. The CDR3 is 15 amino acids. Germline V gene data show CDR1 as SNHLY and CDR2 as FYNNEI. V shed 5 bases and J 2 bases; nucleotides not matched to a gene: 6. This CDR3 is CASSSTGSGNQPQHF. CDR3 in DNA: TGTGCCAGCAGTTCGACAGGGAGCGGCAATCAGCCCCAGCATTTT.

This chain links TRBV19 with TRBJ1-5; the D gene is possibly TRBD1 (6 bases). V gave up 4 bases and J gave up 0 bases, with 16 bases separating them. The CDR3 loop spans 17 amino acids. Germline values: CDR1 LNHDA, CDR2 SQIVND (reference sequence). This chain's CDR3 is CASSTRTETYSNQPQHF. The CDR3 DNA follows: TGTGCCAGTAGTACCCGGACAGAGACTTATAGCAATCAGCCCCAGCATTTT. The full variable domain, its missing parts supplied by reference TRBV19 and TRBJ1-5, is DGGITQSPKYLFRKEGQNVTLSCEQNLNHDAMYWYRQDPGQGLRLIYYSQIVNDFQKGDIAEGYSVSREKKESFPLTVTSAQKNPTAFYLCASSTRTETYSNQPQHFGDGTRLSIL.

Ten or more counts support this clonotype. CDR3 protein: CASSYAGAEDEQFF. The CDR3 nucleotides read TGCGCCAGCAGTTATGCTGGGGCAGAGGATGAGCAGTTCTTC. The chain is built from TRBV5-1 and TRBJ2-1; D perhaps matches TRBD1 (5 bases). Germline CDR1 is SGHRS and CDR2 is YFSETQ. The CDR3 extends over 14 amino acids. Deletions cut 5 bases from V and 8 bases from J, with 17 bases between.

Notes on this clonotype: An end of the junction does not agree with germline; a read error may underlie this. The gene calls are TRBV3-1 and TRBJ2-1; D possibly matches TRBD1 or TRBD2 (5 bases each). The CDR3 is 14 residues long. Per the germline V gene, CDR1 is LGHDT and CDR2 is YNNKEL (reference sequence). CDR3 bases: TGTGCCAGCAACCCGGGGCGGTCCTGCAATGAGCAGTTCTTC. Translation gives CASNPGRSCNEQFF.

This clonotype was counted at least ten times. This chain connects TRBV12-3 or TRBV12-4 to TRBJ2-5, with 9 bases identical to TRBD2. CDR3 size: 16 residues. With V trimmed by 2 bases and J by 0 bases, 4 bases remained unmatched. In DNA, the CDR3 is TGTGCCAGCAGTTTAAGACTAGCGGAATACCAAGAGACCCAGTACTTC. Encoded protein: CASSLRLAEYQETQYF.

This clonotype was detected ten times or more. V is TRBV7-9 and J is TRBJ2-2, with D perhaps matching TRBD1 (5 bases). The CDR3 covers 14 residues. Between the trimmed V and J ends, which lost 3 bases and 3 bases, there was a span of 8 bases. CDR1 and CDR2 from the germline V gene are SEHNR and FQNEAQ (reference sequence). CDR3 in DNA: TGTGCCAGCAGCTTCGACAGCGACACCGGGGAGCTGTTTTTT. Protein: CASSFDSDTGELFF.

This clonotype has at least ten counts. V is TRBV5-1 and J is TRBJ1-1, with a weak D call TRBD1 (5 bases). Germline CDR1 reads SGHRS; CDR2 reads YFSETQ. V lost 0 bases, J lost 3 bases, and 9 bases lay in between. The CDR3 length is 14 residues. This chain's CDR3 is CASSLGGSYTEAFF. CDR3 DNA: TGCGCCAGCAGCTTGGGGGGGTCGTACACTGAAGCTTTCTTT.

The chain links TRBV28 to TRBJ1-1; possible D gene TRBD1, 5 bases. The V gene's germline CDR1 is MDHEN and CDR2 SYDVKM. V was shortened by 10 bases and J by 5 bases, with 11 bases between the two germline ends. The CDR3 totals 11 residues. This chain's CDR3 is CAKSRGTEAFF. The CDR3 nucleotides are TGTGCCAAATCGCGGGGGACTGAAGCTTTCTTT.

This clonotype was counted a few times. V gene TRBV4-2 combines with J gene TRBJ2-6; D is uncertain. Germline V gene data show CDR1 as LGHNA and CDR2 as YNFKEQ. This CDR3 contains 16 residues. Trimming took off 3 bases at V and 0 bases at J, with 9 bases between the two ends. Written as DNA, the CDR3 is TGTGCCAGCAGCCAGGAAATTAGCTCTGGGGCCAACGTCCTGACTTTC. As protein: CASSQEISSGANVLTF.

This clonotype was seen many times. The rearrangement uses TRBV5-1 and TRBJ1-4, with 9 bases that match TRBD1. The CDR3 runs to 15 residues. Germline CDR1 SGHRS, CDR2 YFSETQ. V shed 0 bases, J shed 10 bases, and the junction held 7 bases outside the gene matches. Here the CDR3 reads CASSLEGQGQGKLFF. The CDR3 DNA is TGCGCCAGCAGCTTGGAGGGACAGGGTCAAGGAAAACTGTTTTTT.

This clonotype was seen ten or more times. This sequence joins TRBV10-3 and TRBJ2-5; the D gene is possibly TRBD2 (6 bases). Per germline, CDR1 ENHRY and CDR2 SYGVKD. The V and J ends lost 10 bases and 5 bases respectively, with 20 bases between them. The CDR3 runs 14 residues. CDR3 in DNA: TGTGCCACCGCGAGGGGCGGGATTGGTGAGACCCAGTACTTC. Amino acid sequence: CATARGGIGETQYF.

This clonotype was counted a few times. This rearrangement joins TRBV30 to TRBJ2-6; 9 bases map to TRBD1. Germline CDR1 reads GTSNPN; CDR2 reads SVGIG (reference sequence). The CDR3 contains 16 residues. V shed 2 bases and J 3 bases; nucleotides not matched to a gene: 5. The CDR3 sequence is CAWSRQGVDGANVLTF. CDR3 nucleotide sequence: TGTGCCTGGAGTCGACAGGGGGTGGATGGGGCCAACGTCCTGACTTTC.

V is TRBV10-2 and J is TRBJ2-2; TRBD2 is a possible D gene (5 bases). The length of the CDR3 is 19 residues. With 7 bases removed from V and 2 bases from J, the gap between germline ends came to 26 bases. Germline values: CDR1 WSHSY, CDR2 SAAADI. CDR3 loop: CASTILLRTGSNNTGELFF. Here the CDR3 DNA reads TGCGCCAGCACAATCCTTCTCCGTACGGGAAGTAATAACACCGGGGAGCTGTTTTTT.

This clonotype was picked up a small number of times. V is TRBV4-1 and J is TRBJ2-7; 7 nucleotides match TRBD1. V shed 2 bases and J 2 bases; nucleotides not matched to a gene: 6. The CDR3 loop spans 15 amino acids. CDR1 MGHRA and CDR2 YSYEKL come from the germline V gene. The CDR3 loop is CASSQNRDSAYEQYF. CDR3 bases: TGCGCCAGCAGCCAAAACCGGGACAGCGCCTACGAGCAGTACTTC.

This clonotype was counted at least ten times. The chain recombines TRBV11-2 with TRBJ1-6; D may be TRBD1 (5 bases). Trimming shortened V by 0 bases and J by 8 bases, and 17 bases separated the two germline ends. The germline CDR1 and CDR2 sequences are SGHAT and FQNNGV. This CDR3 contains 17 residues. In DNA, the CDR3 is TGTGCCAGCAGCTTAGATTCGGGATCAGGGTGGGATTCACCCCTCCACTTT. This translates into CASSLDSGSGWDSPLHF.

This clonotype was observed at least ten times. The chain employs TRBV30 and TRBJ2-7; D gene ambiguous. Germline V gives CDR1 GTSNPN, CDR2 SVGIG (reference sequence). CDR3 length: 11 amino acids. V lost 5 bases and J 5 bases, leaving 10 bases between the germline ends. In DNA form, the CDR3 reads TGTGCCTGGGCCTTGATGGACGAGCAGTACTTC. Its protein is CAWALMDEQYF.

This clonotype turned up a few times. The rearrangement joins TRBV7-6 to TRBJ2-7; tentatively, D is TRBD1 (6 bases). Germline CDR1 and CDR2: SGHVS and FNYEAQ. This CDR3 has 16 residues. V lost 7 bases and J 2 bases, leaving 21 bases between the germline ends. CDR3 coding DNA: TGTGCCAGCACCCCGCAAACAGGGTTGGGACCCTACGAGCAGTACTTC. Protein: CASTPQTGLGPYEQYF. Supplemented by reference TRBV7-6 and TRBJ2-7, the full variable domain reads GAGVSQSPRYKVTKRGQDVALRCDPISGHVSLYWYRQALGQGPEFLTYFNYEAQQDKSGLPNDRFSAERPEGSISTLTIQRTEQRDSAMYRCASTPQTGLGPYEQYFGPGTRLTVT.

This clonotype has ten or more counts. The chain links TRBV5-1 to TRBJ2-7, with D possibly matching TRBD1 (6 bases). Trimming stripped 0 bases from V and 5 bases from J, with 12 bases between. The CDR3 covers 14 residues. Per germline, CDR1 SGHRS and CDR2 YFSETQ. The CDR3 loop reads CASSLADRSHEQYF. The CDR3 bases are TGCGCCAGCAGCTTGGCTGACAGGTCCCACGAGCAGTACTTC.

The J gene is TRBJ2-2, the V gene TRBV29-1, with TRBD2 matching over 13 bases. There are 16 residues in the CDR3. Germline V gene data show CDR1 as SQVTM and CDR2 as ANQGSEA. The V segment lost 5 bases and the J segment 2 bases; nucleotides outside the gene matches: 5. The CDR3 spells CSVSTSGGANTGELFF. For the CDR3, the DNA is TGCAGCGTTTCCACTAGCGGGGGGGCAAACACCGGGGAGCTGTTTTTT.

In its sample, this clonotype was seen a few times. The chain employs TRBV2 and TRBJ2-1, with 8 bases matching TRBD2. This CDR3 has 15 amino acids. V lost 8 bases and J lost 0; bases outside the gene matches: 6. The V gene's germline CDR1 is SNHLY and CDR2 FYNNEI. The chain's CDR3 is CASQILAASYNEQFF. The CDR3 DNA reads as TGTGCCAGCCAGATACTAGCGGCCTCCTACAATGAGCAGTTCTTC.

Many counts were recorded for this clonotype. The chain is built from TRBV29-1 and TRBJ1-1; the D gene is possibly TRBD1 (6 bases). This CDR3 spans 16 amino acids. Trimming removed 5 bases at V and 0 bases at J, with 19 bases between. Germline CDR1 SQVTM, CDR2 ANQGSEA. The CDR3 sequence is CSVTPTRGGMNTEAFF. The CDR3 DNA is TGCAGCGTTACCCCGACTAGAGGGGGAATGAACACTGAAGCTTTCTTT.

A note on this clonotype: A single base separates this from a much larger clone, so it may be a read error. The chain uses TRBV7-9 and TRBJ2-7; 7 positions match TRBD2. This CDR3 region has 15 residues. The junction had 10 bases not matched to a gene; V was cut back by 6 bases and J by 2 bases. Germline assignment: CDR1 SEHNR and CDR2 FQNEAQ (reference sequence). The DNA for the CDR3 is TGTGCCAGCAGGGAAACGGGAGGAGAAGCCTACGAGCAGTACTTC. It specifies CASRETGGEAYEQYF.

The V call is TRBV25-1, the J call TRBJ2-2; 9 nucleotides match TRBD2. The CDR3 loop spans 16 amino acids. The J segment lost 4 bases and the V segment lost 9 bases, leaving 12 bases of the junction unmatched. Germline V gives CDR1 MGHDK, CDR2 SYGVNS. In DNA, the CDR3 is TGTGCCAGTGAGAGTCCTAGCGGGACTTTCACCGGGGAGCTGTTTTTT. It yields the protein CASESPSGTFTGELFF.

In its sample, this clonotype was seen a few times. The gene calls are TRBV12-5 and TRBJ1-1; tentative D call: TRBD1 (5 bases). Germline V gene data show CDR1 as LGHNT and CDR2 as FRNRAP. The CDR3 contains 15 residues. The V end lost 7 bases, the J end lost 8 bases, and 23 bases lay between the germline ends. This chain's CDR3 is CASASGGEGRKEAFF. CDR3 nucleotide sequence: TGTGCTAGTGCCTCCGGGGGGGAGGGGAGAAAAGAAGCTTTCTTT.